These 13 T cell receptor beta chains were all obtained from the same sample, sequenced in a study of blood T cell repertoires in COVID-19. The repertoire was sequenced with immunoSEQ multiplex PCR; TCRdb's copy has only in-frame clones and lacks some. The sample contains some 240,000 clones, about 90% of which appear only once. The sample was peripheral blood. These receptors were obtained from a woman in her seventies with COVID-19, enrolled during active disease.

As for this clone: Different DNA sequences within this sample yield the same CDR3. CDR3: CASSPQGDTEAFF. The CDR3 region has the DNA TGTGCCAGCTCACCACAGGGAGACACTGAAGCTTTCTTT. The rearrangement uses TRBV18 and TRBJ1-1; D remains unclear. Germline CDR1 KGHSH, CDR2 LQKENI. The CDR3 runs to 13 residues. Trimming shortened V by 1 base and J by 3 bases, and 6 bases separated the two germline ends. Looking up the rest from reference TRBV18 and TRBJ1-1 gives the full variable domain: NAGVMQNPRHLVRRRGQEARLRCSPMKGHSHVYWYRQLPEEGLKFMVYLQKENIIDESGMPKERFSAEFPKEGPSILRIQQVVRGDSAAYFCASSPQGDTEAFFGQGTRLTVV.

The V and J genes are TRBV28 and TRBJ1-6; 7 nucleotides align to TRBD1. Per germline, CDR1 MDHEN and CDR2 SYDVKM. After removal of 6 bases from V and 10 bases from J, the junction contained 9 bases not matched to a gene. CDR3 length equals 14 residues. The CDR3 DNA follows: TGTGCCAGCAGCCCTGGACAGGATTACTCACCCCTCCACTTT. Translation: CASSPGQDYSPLHF.

This chain joins TRBV2 and TRBJ2-7, with D possibly TRBD2 on 5 matching bases. Trimming took 4 bases from V and 0 from J, leaving 10 bases between them. Germline CDR1 and CDR2: SNHLY and FYNNEI. This CDR3 is built from 14 residues. The CDR3 is CASSGTLSSYEQYF. The CDR3 region has the DNA TGTGCCAGCAGTGGGACTTTAAGCTCCTACGAGCAGTACTTC.

The chain joins TRBV4-1 to TRBJ1-1; D is unclear. Germline CDR1 reads MGHRA; CDR2 reads YSYEKL. The CDR3 length is 15 residues. Trimming pared 1 base from V and 4 bases from J, leaving 13 bases between. Here the CDR3 DNA reads TGCGCCAGCAGCCAAGGTGGTGGGAGTACCACTGAAGCTTTCTTT. This encodes CASSQGGGSTTEAFF.

The chain recombines TRBV5-1 with TRBJ1-1, with TRBD1 matching over 8 bases. Germline CDR1 is SGHRS and CDR2 is YFSETQ. Germline trimming cut 5 bases from V and 4 bases from J; bases unmatched to any gene: 7. This CDR3 has 14 amino acids. This chain's CDR3 is CASRKSTGGTEAFF. The CDR3 DNA reads as TGCGCCAGCAGAAAATCAACAGGGGGCACTGAAGCTTTCTTT.

The V call is TRBV28, the J call TRBJ1-4; possibly TRBD1 for D (6 bases). The V gene's germline CDR1 is MDHEN and CDR2 SYDVKM. Trimming removed 5 bases at V and 4 bases at J, with 23 bases between. The CDR3 is 18 amino acids. The CDR3 loop reads CASSPDTIGGADNEKLFF. Here the CDR3 DNA reads TGTGCCAGCAGTCCCGACACGATTGGGGGGGCAGATAATGAAAAACTGTTTTTT.

This clone is a singleton in its sample. V usage is TRBV19 and J usage is TRBJ1-5; D remains ambiguous. The CDR3 sequence is 14 residues long. The V and J ends lost 5 bases and 7 bases respectively, with 15 bases between them. Looked up from germline, CDR1 is LNHDA and CDR2 is SQIVND (reference sequence). As DNA, the CDR3 is TGTGCCAGTAGTTCCGTTGAGGGTCGACAGCCCCAGCATTTT. Translation: CASSSVEGRQPQHF.

The chain joins TRBV19 to TRBJ2-7; D not resolved. Trimming removed 3 bases from V and 3 bases from J, with 15 bases in between. Germline loops: CDR1 LNHDA, CDR2 SQIVND (reference sequence). This CDR3 is built from 15 residues. This CDR3 is CASSITTSVDYEQYF. For the CDR3, the DNA is TGTGCCAGTAGTATTACTACCTCTGTAGACTACGAGCAGTACTTC. The complete variable domain, with remaining parts taken from reference TRBV19 and TRBJ2-7, reads DGGITQSPKYLFRKEGQNVTLSCEQNLNHDAMYWYRQDPGQGLRLIYYSQIVNDFQKGDIAEGYSVSREKKESFPLTVTSAQKNPTAFYLCASSITTSVDYEQYFGPGTRLTVT.

This clone was observed a few times. The chain has TRBV7-9 and TRBJ1-5, with a possible D match to TRBD1 (5 bases). The CDR3 runs to 15 residues. Trimming cost V 5 bases and J 2 bases, with 13 bases left between them. From germline, CDR1 is SEHNR and CDR2 FQNEAQ (reference sequence). CDR3 in amino acids: CASSRGGSGNQPQHF. CDR3 DNA sequence: TGTGCCAGCAGCCGCGGGGGGTCTGGCAATCAGCCCCAGCATTTT.

The count of this clone is one. This rearrangement joins TRBV2 to TRBJ2-7; D remains ambiguous. From germline, CDR1 is SNHLY and CDR2 FYNNEI. V dropped 6 bases and J dropped 1 base, with 7 bases sitting between them. The CDR3 loop spans 12 amino acids. The CDR3 sequence is CASSGPSYEQYF. CDR3 bases: TGTGCCAGCAGCGGTCCTTCCTACGAGCAGTACTTC.

The V gene is TRBV18, the J gene TRBJ2-4; no definite D call. The CDR3 runs 15 residues. The germline gives CDR1 KGHSH, CDR2 LQKENI. V was cut by 2 bases and J by 1 base, with 9 bases left in between. This CDR3 reads CASSPGVGAKNIQYF. The CDR3 coding sequence is TGTGCCAGCTCACCAGGCGTCGGGGCCAAAAACATTCAGTACTTC.

This chain's CDR3 is CATLSGTENYSPLHF. The CDR3 coding sequence is TGTGCCACTCTCTCTGGGACAGAAAATTATTCACCCCTCCACTTT. The chain joins TRBV7-9 to TRBJ1-6, with 7 bases matching TRBD1. Germline V CDR1 and CDR2: SEHNR, FQNEAQ (reference sequence). The CDR3 totals 15 residues. With V trimmed by 10 bases and J by 8 bases, 14 bases remained unmatched.

The chain combines TRBV19 with TRBJ1-1, with 7 bases matching TRBD1. V was clipped by 3 bases and J by 5 bases; unmatched bases: 3. In germline, CDR1 is LNHDA, CDR2 SQIVND (reference sequence). The CDR3 runs to 13 residues. In DNA form, the CDR3 reads TGTGCCAGTAGTATCACAGGGGTGACTGAAGCTTTCTTT. Translating gives CASSITGVTEAFF.